This T cell receptor beta chain was sequenced in a study of blood T cell repertoires in COVID-19. Study summary: COVID-19 samples from acute and convalescent phases originated in the United States, Italy and Spain. From T cells, B-cell-depleted T cells, or PBMCs came the material, which was cDNA or gDNA.

Germline V gives CDR1 SGHAT, CDR2 FQNNGV. The CDR3 spans 16 residues. The ends lost 6 bases at V and 0 bases at J; junction bases unmatched: 8. Study processing details: Amplifying reference gene primers gave estimates of nucleated cell counts. Profiling relied on immunoSEQ multiplex PCR, and the TCRdb table lists in-frame clones only, not all of them. The V and J calls and clone size are taken from that table; D and trimming were inferred from the DNA. The top ten hold roughly 5% of the sample, which has about 110,000 clones, approximately 85% seen once. A Seattle source enrolled patients during active infection and followed them longitudinally.

The specimen sequenced was peripheral blood. This TCR was sampled from a woman aged 60-75 years with COVID-19, enrolled during active disease. This chain connects TRBV11-2 to TRBJ2-3; TRBD2 agrees at 8 bases. The DNA of the CDR3 is TGTGCCAGCAGTTGGATTAGCGGGGCTAGCACAGATACGCAGTATTTT. Translated, it gives CASSWISGASTDTQYF.